The clone carrying this T cell receptor (beta chain) was counted at least ten times. The sample originates from a study of early T cells in non-severe SARS-CoV-2 infection. Study at large: Chains from this unsorted whole-blood bulk RNA could not be paired.

Attached unique molecular identifiers marked individual cDNA molecules. TCRdb re-called the 5' RACE reads with MiXCR, one entry per CDR3 protein. In the table there are tens of thousands of distinct CDR3 sequences, 5.7% of which are singletons. Germline V gives CDR1 MDHEN, CDR2 SYDVKM. V was shortened by 6 bases and J by 6 bases, with 11 bases between the two germline ends. The CDR3 is 12 residues long. The sample consisted of whole blood. This receptor was taken from an adult who was a healthcare worker with PCR-confirmed SARS-CoV-2 infection or an uninfected control (not recorded which). The V call is TRBV28, the J call TRBJ1-1; D gene uncertain. The CDR3 bases are TGTGCCAGCAGGGACCCCGGTCCTGAAGCTTTCTTT. This sequence encodes CASRDPGPEAFF.